This T cell receptor (beta chain) was identified during a study of CD8+CD57+ T cells in acquired aplastic anemia. In regard to this clonotype: A junction boundary mismatches the germline segment, possibly from a read error.

Genomic DNA constituted the template upon which TCR beta VDJ and CDR3 profiling was performed. TCRdb itself ran the reads through MiXCR, one entry per CDR3 protein. The table lists about 210,000 distinct CDR3 sequences, roughly 33% of them singletons. The CDR3 runs to 14 residues. Germline CDR1 reads SGHTA; CDR2 reads FQGTGA. The chain employs TRBV7-3 and TRBJ1-6; no clear D gene. The sample was sorted CD4+, CD8+, or CD8+CD57+ T cells (not recorded which) from PBMCs. The receptor comes from a human donor in good health, serving as a control. The CDR3 region has the DNA TGTGCCAGCAGCTCTGGCAACTATAATTCACCCCTCCGCTTT. This sequence encodes CASSSGNYNSPLRF. The full variable domain, in which reference TRBV7-3 and TRBJ1-6 provide the parts outside the CDR3, is GAGVSQTPSNKVTEKGKYVELRCDPISGHTALYWYRQSLGQGPEFLIYFQGTGAADDSGLPNDRFFAVRPEGSVSTLKIQRTERGDSAVYLCASSSGNYNSPLRFGNGTRLTVT.